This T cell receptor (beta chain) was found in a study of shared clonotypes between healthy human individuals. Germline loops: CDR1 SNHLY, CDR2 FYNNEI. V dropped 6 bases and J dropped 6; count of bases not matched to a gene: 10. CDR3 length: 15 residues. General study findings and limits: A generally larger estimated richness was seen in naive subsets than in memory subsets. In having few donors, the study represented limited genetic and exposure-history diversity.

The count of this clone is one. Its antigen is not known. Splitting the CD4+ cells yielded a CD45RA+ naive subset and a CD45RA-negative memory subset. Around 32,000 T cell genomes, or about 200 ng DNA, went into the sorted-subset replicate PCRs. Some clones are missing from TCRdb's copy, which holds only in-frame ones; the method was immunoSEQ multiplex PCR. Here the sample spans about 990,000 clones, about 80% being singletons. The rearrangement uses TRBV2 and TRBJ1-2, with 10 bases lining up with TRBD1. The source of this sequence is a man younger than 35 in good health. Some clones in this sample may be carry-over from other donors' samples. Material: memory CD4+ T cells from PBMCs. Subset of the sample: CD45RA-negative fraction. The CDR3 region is CASRWTGGALHGYTF. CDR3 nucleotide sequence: TGTGCCAGCAGATGGACAGGGGGGGCTCTGCATGGCTACACCTTC.